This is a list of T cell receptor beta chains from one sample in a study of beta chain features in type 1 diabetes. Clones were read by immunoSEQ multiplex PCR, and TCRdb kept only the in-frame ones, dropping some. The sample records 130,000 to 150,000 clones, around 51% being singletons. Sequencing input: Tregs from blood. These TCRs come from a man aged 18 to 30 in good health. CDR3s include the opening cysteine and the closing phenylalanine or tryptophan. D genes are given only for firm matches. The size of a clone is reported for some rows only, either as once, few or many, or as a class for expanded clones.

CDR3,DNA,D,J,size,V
CASSRKGDRGNWYEQYF,TGTGCCAGCAGCCGAAAGGGGGACAGGGGAAATTGGTACGAGCAGTACTTC,TRBD1,TRBJ2-7,few,TRBV7-2
CASSEPGTGSETQYF,TGTGCCAGCAGTGAACCCGGGACAGGGAGCGAGACCCAGTACTTC,TRBD1,TRBJ2-5,-,TRBV6-1
CATKPGQRMNTEAFF,TGTGCCACGAAACCGGGACAGAGAATGAACACTGAAGCTTTCTTT,TRBD1,TRBJ1-1,-,TRBV15
CASSRGRPDTQYF,TGTGCCAGCAGCAGGGGGCGTCCAGATACGCAGTATTTT,TRBD1,TRBJ2-3,-,TRBV6-5
CASSLGLDRYYSNQPQHF,TGTGCCAGCAGCTTAGGGCTGGACAGATATTATAGCAATCAGCCCCAGCATTTT,-,TRBJ1-5,few,TRBV7-6
CASSLVSSGRFMETQYF,TGCGCCAGCAGCTTGGTTAGTAGCGGGAGGTTTATGGAGACCCAGTACTTC,TRBD2,TRBJ2-5,-,TRBV5-1
CASRRLAGGTEQYF,TGTGCCAGCAGGCGACTAGCGGGGGGCACCGAGCAGTACTTC,TRBD2,TRBJ2-7,-,TRBV28
CASSLQTGGTEAFF,TGTGCCAGCTCACTACAGACAGGGGGAACTGAAGCTTTCTTT,TRBD1,TRBJ1-1,-,TRBV18
CASSLWRANTEAFF,TGTGCCAGCAGCCTGTGGCGGGCGAACACTGAAGCTTTCTTT,-,TRBJ1-1,once,TRBV7-2
CASSLPPRTSGRGETQYF,TGTGCCAGCAGCTTACCTCCACGGACTAGCGGGAGGGGTGAGACCCAGTACTTC,TRBD2,TRBJ2-5,few,TRBV7-8
CASGRWGADNEQFF,TGTGCCAGCGGTCGTTGGGGCGCCGACAATGAGCAGTTCTTC,-,TRBJ2-1,-,TRBV2
CASSAGLAVNYEQYF,TGCGCCAGCAGCGCCGGACTAGCGGTGAACTACGAGCAGTACTTC,TRBD2,TRBJ2-7,-,TRBV5-1
CASSILRDTQYF,TGTGCCAGTAGTATACTCCGAGATACGCAGTATTTT,-,TRBJ2-3,few,TRBV19
CASSFVRSEQYF,TGTGCCAGCAGCTTCGTGAGGTCCGAGCAGTACTTC,-,TRBJ2-7,-,TRBV5-4
CAVPLGVRSSPLHF,TGTGCCGTCCCCCTCGGGGTCCGTAGTTCACCCCTCCACTTT,-,TRBJ1-6,many,TRBV7-9
CASSKVNSHQETQYF,TGTGCCAGCAGCAAAGTTAACAGTCACCAAGAGACCCAGTACTTC,-,TRBJ2-5,-,TRBV21-1
CASNLLAGHTGELFF,TGTGCCAGCAACCTACTAGCGGGGCATACCGGGGAGCTGTTTTTT,TRBD2,TRBJ2-2,-,TRBV6-5
CASSLIETSGGGTQYF,TGTGCCAGCAGTTTAATTGAGACTAGCGGGGGAGGGACGCAGTATTTT,TRBD2,TRBJ2-3,-,TRBV28
CASTPAGGNQPQHF,TGTGCCAGCACCCCGGCGGGGGGCAACCAGCCCCAGCATTTT,-,TRBJ1-5,-,TRBV27
CASKKRGGHGYTF,TGTGCCAGCAAAAAACGGGGGGGGCACGGCTACACCTTC,-,TRBJ1-2,-,TRBV28
CASSPGGGSDTQYF,TGTGCCAGCAGCCCGGGGGGCGGGTCAGATACGCAGTATTTT,-,TRBJ2-3,-,TRBV5-4
CASSSPPEGRHEQFF,TGTGCCAGCAGCTCCCCCCCCGAGGGGAGGCATGAGCAGTTCTTC,-,TRBJ2-1,-,TRBV9
CASRPTGYSYEQYF,TGTGCCAGCAGGCCGACAGGTTACTCCTACGAGCAGTACTTC,-,TRBJ2-7,few,TRBV28
CASSIRTGSSVTQYF,TGTGCCAGCAGCATCCGGACAGGGAGTAGTGTTACGCAGTATTTT,TRBD1,TRBJ2-3,-,TRBV5-6
CASSRQGANYGYTF,TGTGCCAGTAGTAGACAGGGGGCGAACTATGGCTACACCTTC,TRBD1,TRBJ1-2,-,TRBV19
CASSSWTGPSYEQYF,TGCGCCAGCAGCTCGTGGACAGGGCCCTCCTACGAGCAGTACTTC,TRBD1,TRBJ2-7,few,TRBV5-1
CASSLFSGAGGLSYNEQFF,TGTGCCAGCAGTTTATTCAGCGGCGCGGGAGGCCTCTCCTACAATGAGCAGTTCTTC,TRBD2,TRBJ2-1,-,TRBV28
CASSRGLDRPQHF,TGCGCCAGCAGCAGGGGGCTTGATAGGCCCCAGCATTTT,TRBD1,TRBJ1-5,once,TRBV4-1
CASSRTSGVFAGELFF,TGTGCCAGTAGTAGGACTAGCGGGGTATTCGCCGGGGAGCTGTTTTTT,TRBD2,TRBJ2-2,-,TRBV19
CASSLVGTGGNNQPQHF,TGTGCCAGCAGCTTAGTGGGGACAGGGGGCAACAATCAGCCCCAGCATTTT,TRBD1,TRBJ1-5,-,TRBV7-2